These 18 T cell receptor beta chains were all obtained from the same sample, sequenced in a study of T cell repertoires in cytomegalovirus infection. TCRdb recomputed calls from the reads with MiXCR, one row per CDR3 protein. The table has roughly 320,000 distinct CDR3 sequences, about 8.8% seen once. The material sequenced was PBMCs. The receptors shown here come from a human donor in good health (CMV status not recorded). Some clones in this sample may be carry-over from other donors' samples.

This clonotype was detected many times. The chain uses TRBV7-2 and TRBJ1-3; a possible D gene is TRBD1 (5 bases). The CDR3 loop spans 15 amino acids. V was shortened by 0 bases and J by 0 bases, with 6 bases between the two germline ends. The germline gives CDR1 SGHTA, CDR2 FQGNSA. CDR3 region: CASSLAQGSGNTIYF. DNA of the CDR3: TGTGCCAGCAGCTTAGCGCAGGGCTCTGGAAACACCATATATTTT.

Comments on this clonotype: A single base separates this from a much larger clone, so it may be a read error. The chain uses TRBV28 and TRBJ2-5; D is possibly TRBD1 (5 bases). This CDR3 region has 16 residues. V gave up 4 bases and J gave up 2 bases, with 17 bases separating them. Germline CDR1 is MDHEN and CDR2 is SYDVKM. This chain's CDR3 is CASSSPSADKQETQYF. The CDR3 region has the DNA TGTGCCAGCAGTTCACCCTCGGCGGACAAACAAGAGACCCAGTACTTC.

This clonotype was counted many times. The gene calls are TRBV23-1 and TRBJ2-5; TRBD1 or TRBD2 may be the D gene (5 bases each). Being an ORF, TRBV23-1 has a function that is uncertain. V was clipped by 2 bases and J by 2 bases, with 18 bases between them. The CDR3 consists of 17 residues. The CDR3 is CASSQLPRDPQQETQYF. In nucleotides, the CDR3 is TGCGCCAGCAGTCAACTCCCCCGGGACCCCCAACAAGAGACCCAGTACTTC.

This clonotype was seen at least ten times. The genes are TRBV7-2 and TRBJ2-3, with no clear D. The CDR3 is 14 residues long. The germline V gene has CDR1 SGHTA and CDR2 FQGNSA. The V and J ends lost 0 bases and 2 bases respectively, with 6 bases between them. The chain's CDR3 is CASSLAGYTDTQYF. The CDR3 DNA reads TGTGCCAGCAGCTTAGCTGGCTACACAGATACGCAGTATTTT.

The table lists this clonotype with many counts. The V call is TRBV27, the J call TRBJ1-1; possibly TRBD1 for D (5 bases). V was shortened by 0 bases and J by 5 bases, with 10 bases between the two germline ends. The CDR3 extends over 14 amino acids. Per germline, CDR1 MNHEY and CDR2 SMNVEV (reference sequence). The chain's CDR3 is CASSLSPGGTEAFF. The CDR3 region has the DNA TGTGCCAGCAGTTTATCCCCCGGGGGGACTGAAGCTTTCTTT.

The chain combines TRBV27 with TRBJ2-1, with 13 bases matching TRBD2. The J segment lost 7 bases and the V segment lost 6 bases, leaving 9 bases of the junction unmatched. Germline V lookup: CDR1 MNHEY, CDR2 SMNVEV (reference sequence). The CDR3 contains 16 residues. DNA for the CDR3: TGTGCCAGCAGCCGGACTAGCGGGGGCCGAGGGAATGAGCAGTTCTTC. Translation: CASSRTSGGRGNEQFF.

This clonotype came up many times. The chain links TRBV6-6 to TRBJ1-6; the match to TRBD1 covers 8 bases. This CDR3 region has 17 residues. V lost 3 bases, J lost 6 bases, and 10 bases stayed unmatched. Germline CDR1 and CDR2: MNHNY and SVGAGI (reference sequence). As DNA, the CDR3 is TGTGCCAGCAGTTATTTACGAACAGGGGGACTTAATTCACCCCTCCACTTT. Its protein product is CASSYLRTGGLNSPLHF.

J is TRBJ2-3 and V is TRBV20-1; the D gene could be TRBD1 or TRBD2 (6 bases each). This CDR3 contains 14 residues. Germline loops: CDR1 DFQATT, CDR2 SNEGSKA (reference sequence). Trimming took off 5 bases at V and 4 bases at J, with 16 bases between the two ends. The CDR3 loop is CSAVAGGRADTQYF. The CDR3 region has the DNA TGCAGTGCTGTAGCTGGGGGGCGGGCAGATACGCAGTATTTT.

There are many counts of this clonotype. V gene TRBV28 combines with J gene TRBJ2-7, with D possibly being TRBD1 or TRBD2 (5 bases each). The CDR3 has 16 amino acids. The V gene lost 5 bases and the J gene lost 0 bases, with 17 bases spanning the gap. Germline lookup yields CDR1 MDHEN and CDR2 SYDVKM. The CDR3 DNA reads as TGTGCCAGCAGTATGGGGAGCACAGGCAGCTCCTACGAGCAGTACGTC. It yields the protein CASSMGSTGSSYEQYV.

This clonotype occurred many times. The chain joins TRBV6-1 to TRBJ1-2, with a weak D call TRBD1 (5 bases). The germline V gene has CDR1 MNHNS and CDR2 SASEGT. V was pared by 6 bases and J by 6 bases, with 23 bases between. CDR3 length: 16 residues. Here the CDR3 reads CASRRFQRDPANGYTF. The CDR3 DNA follows: TGTGCCAGCAGGCGATTCCAGCGGGACCCAGCAAATGGCTACACCTTC.

This clonotype was detected many times. The V gene is TRBV28, the J gene TRBJ2-4; D is unclear. The CDR3 is 15 residues long. CDR1 is MDHEN, CDR2 SYDVKM, per germline. V lost 6 bases and J 0 bases, leaving 12 bases between the germline ends. DNA of the CDR3: TGTGCCAGCAGCCTGGGGTCACTAGCCAAAAACATTCAGTACTTC. It is translated as CASSLGSLAKNIQYF.

This clonotype came up a few times. V usage is TRBV6-5 and J usage is TRBJ1-2; D possibly corresponds to TRBD1 (5 bases). V gave up 2 bases and J gave up 8 bases, with 12 bases separating them. This CDR3 is 13 amino acids long. Germline CDR1 MNHEY, CDR2 SVGAGI. The CDR3 loop reads CASSYPGDWGYTF. CDR3 DNA: TGTGCCAGCAGTTACCCCGGGGACTGGGGCTACACCTTC.

This clonotype came up many times. This chain links TRBV7-9 with TRBJ2-1; tentative D call: TRBD1 (6 bases). Trimming cost V 7 bases and J 12 bases, with 16 bases left between them. The CDR3 runs 12 residues. CDR1 is SEHNR and CDR2 is FQNEAQ in the germline V gene (reference sequence). The CDR3 is CASTHEGVGQFF. CDR3 nucleotides: TGTGCCAGCACCCATGAGGGGGTGGGGCAGTTCTTC. The full variable domain, its missing parts supplied by reference TRBV7-9 and TRBJ2-1, is DTGVSQNPRHKITKRGQNVTFRCDPISEHNRLYWYRQTLGQGPEFLTYFQNEAQLEKSRLLSDRFSAERPKGSFSTLEIQRTEQGDSAMYLCASTHEGVGQFFGPGTRLTVL.

This clonotype was detected many times. This chain uses TRBV28 with TRBJ1-3; D is perhaps TRBD1 (5 bases). V shed 7 bases and J shed 0 bases, with 16 bases lying between them. CDR3 length equals 16 residues. Germline loops: CDR1 MDHEN, CDR2 SYDVKM. The CDR3 here is CASNPGGSNSGNTIYF. CDR3 bases: TGTGCCAGCAACCCGGGGGGGAGTAACTCTGGAAACACCATATATTTT.

In this sample, this clonotype turned up many times. This chain links TRBV12-3 or TRBV12-4 with TRBJ2-3; D possibly matches TRBD1 or TRBD2 (5 bases each). Trimming stripped 5 bases from V and 1 base from J, with 13 bases between. This CDR3 is built from 15 residues. The CDR3 DNA sequence: TGTGCCAGCAGTCCCGGGACGGAACGCACAGATACGCAGTATTTT. The encoded protein is CASSPGTERTDTQYF.

The J gene is TRBJ2-3, the V gene TRBV29-1; D unclear. Germline-derived CDR1 and CDR2 are SQVTM and ANQGSEA. Trimming shortened V by 4 bases and J by 0 bases, and 11 bases separated the two germline ends. This CDR3 is 14 amino acids long. CDR3 protein: CSVVNPASTDTQYF. CDR3 nucleotides: TGCAGCGTTGTTAACCCTGCCAGCACAGATACGCAGTATTTT.

This clonotype was picked up a small number of times. J is TRBJ2-5 and V is TRBV6-1; D may match TRBD1 or TRBD2 (6 bases each). From germline, CDR1 is MNHNS and CDR2 SASEGT. V lost 7 bases, J lost 9 bases, and 15 bases lay in between. The CDR3 consists of 12 residues. The CDR3 sequence: CASTPGARAQYF. Here the CDR3 DNA reads TGTGCCAGCACTCCGGGGGCAAGAGCCCAGTACTTC.

The rearrangement links TRBV20-1 to TRBJ2-6; D unclear. This CDR3 is 13 amino acids long. Germline assignment: CDR1 DFQATT and CDR2 SNEGSKA (reference sequence). The V and J ends lost 6 bases and 1 base respectively, with 7 bases between them. The CDR3 sequence is CSASSSGANVLTF. The CDR3 DNA reads TGCAGTGCAAGCTCATCTGGGGCCAACGTCCTGACTTTC.